Listed here is a single T cell receptor (beta chain). This entry is derived from a study of OX40 agonist ivuxolimab in advanced cancers. Some clones are missing from TCRdb's copy, which holds only in-frame ones; the method was immunoSEQ multiplex PCR. There are about 16,000 clones in the sample; 86% occur only once, and 0.65% to 0.7% lies in the top ten. This CDR3 contains 14 residues. CDR1 is KGHSH, CDR2 LQKENI, per germline. The V and J ends lost 6 bases and 0 bases, in that order; junction bases with no gene match: 3. The source is an adult with an advanced solid tumor such as melanoma, head and neck, liver or kidney cancer. The V and J genes are TRBV18 and TRBJ2-5; the match to TRBD1 covers 8 bases. The sequencing used CD4+ or CD8+ T cells sorted from blood, collected in a trial of the OX40 agonist ivuxolimab. The CDR3 sequence: CASSSGQDQETQYF. CDR3 sequence (DNA): TGTGCCAGCTCCTCGGGACAGGACCAAGAGACCCAGTACTTC.